The clone carrying this T cell receptor (beta chain) has only a few counts. Other DNA sequences in the sample encode the same CDR3. This entry belongs to a study of blood T cell repertoires in COVID-19. In the study overall: From the United States, Italy and Spain came samples of acute and convalescent COVID-19. From T cells, B-cell-depleted T cells, or PBMCs came the material, which was cDNA or gDNA.

Original processing notes: Counts of nucleated cells, estimated from reference gene primer amplification, were obtained. Assay: immunoSEQ multiplex PCR; the TCRdb copy retains only in-frame clones and omits some. V and J calls and clone size follow that table, whereas D and trimming were derived from the DNA. The sample consists of over 200,000 clones, roughly 88% of them appearing once. V lost 5 bases and J lost 1, with 9 bases in between. CDR3 length equals 14 residues. Germline CDR1 SEHNR, CDR2 FQNEAQ (reference sequence). This clonotype was obtained from a man between 40 and 49 years old who had recovered from COVID-19. The chain is built from TRBV7-9 and TRBJ1-3, with a tentative D call TRBD1 (5 bases). Sequencing was carried out using peripheral blood. CDR3 bases: TGTGCCAGCAGCCTTTCAGGGTCTGGAAACACCATATATTTT. This codes for CASSLSGSGNTIYF.